This is a list of T cell receptor beta chains from one sample in a study of cytomegalovirus exposure and HLA in healthy donors. The repertoire was sequenced with immunoSEQ multiplex PCR; TCRdb's copy has only in-frame clones and lacks some. Found here are 150,000 or so clones, roughly 82% of them singletons; the top ten hold roughly 7.3%. Specimen: PBMCs. The receptors derive from a man aged 30 to 39 in good health and CMV-seronegative. Each CDR3 is given with its conserved first and last residue. A D gene is named only where the DNA matches it firmly. Clone size is given for some rows only: seen once, a few or many times, or a class if the clone is expanded.

D: TRBD1; V: TRBV27; size: -; J: TRBJ1-1; DNA: TGTGCCAGCAGTTTATTTTCCGGACAGGGCGGGCTGTCCTTGGCTGAAGCTTTCTTT; CDR3: CASSLFSGQGGLSLAEAFF
D: TRBD1; V: TRBV6-6; size: -; J: TRBJ1-2; DNA: TGTGCCAGCAGTTATGGAGTACAGGGGGTCCCCTATGGCTACACCTTC; CDR3: CASSYGVQGVPYGYTF
D: TRBD1; V: TRBV6-1; size: -; J: TRBJ1-4; DNA: TGTGCCAGCAGTGAAGGGGACCCAGGGGGTGAAAAACTGTTTTTT; CDR3: CASSEGDPGGEKLFF
D: TRBD2; V: TRBV30; size: -; J: TRBJ2-5; DNA: TGTGCCTGGAGACTAGCGGGGCAGGGGGAGACCCAGTACTTC; CDR3: CAWRLAGQGETQYF
D: -; V: TRBV4-2; size: -; J: TRBJ2-7; DNA: TGTGCCAGCAGCCAAGATCGGGGGAGTACCTACGAGCAGTACTTC; CDR3: CASSQDRGSTYEQYF
D: -; V: TRBV5-4; size: -; J: TRBJ2-2; DNA: TGTGCCAGCAGCCAGGGGAAAAACACCGGGGAGCTGTTTTTT; CDR3: CASSQGKNTGELFF
D: -; V: TRBV19; size: -; J: TRBJ2-2; DNA: TGTGCCAGTAGTATCCGAGAATACGGGGAGCTGTTTTTT; CDR3: CASSIREYGELFF
D: -; V: TRBV28; size: -; J: TRBJ2-3; DNA: TGTGCCAGCAGTTTGGGGCTTGAATATACGCAGTATTTT; CDR3: CASSLGLEYTQYF
D: TRBD2; V: TRBV9; size: -; J: TRBJ2-3; DNA: TGTGCCAGCAAGACGAGCGGGGGGGCGTCAGATACGCAGTATTTT; CDR3: CASKTSGGASDTQYF
D: -; V: TRBV23-1; size: few; J: TRBJ2-3; DNA: TGCGCCAGCAGTCAATCGAGGAGGCAGGTTGTATTTCCAGATACGCAGTATTTT; CDR3: CASSQSRRQVVFPDTQYF
D: TRBD1; V: TRBV27; size: -; J: TRBJ2-7; DNA: TGTGCCAGCAGTTACACCGGGACAGGGGCCTACGAGCAGTACTTC; CDR3: CASSYTGTGAYEQYF
D: -; V: TRBV5-1; size: -; J: TRBJ2-1; DNA: TGCGCCAGCAGCTTGGGCAGGGGGGACAATGAGCAGTTCTTC; CDR3: CASSLGRGDNEQFF
D: TRBD1; V: TRBV7-9; size: -; J: TRBJ1-2; DNA: TGTGCCAGCAGCAACACAGGGGCCTATGGCTACACCTTC; CDR3: CASSNTGAYGYTF
D: TRBD1; V: TRBV5-1; size: -; J: TRBJ1-1; DNA: TGCGCCAGCAGCTTCCCCAATCGGACAGGGGGCGGTGGCACTGAAGCTTTCTTT; CDR3: CASSFPNRTGGGGTEAFF
D: -; V: TRBV4-2; size: -; J: TRBJ1-4; DNA: TGTGCCAGCAGCCAACGGACCGGGAGGTCGGCTAATGAAAAACTGTTTTTT; CDR3: CASSQRTGRSANEKLFF
D: -; V: TRBV7-9; size: -; J: TRBJ1-1; DNA: TGTGCCAGCAGCCATGGTGGGCACCGAAATGAGGCTTTCTTT; CDR3: CASSHGGHRNEAFF
D: -; V: TRBV5-1; size: few; J: TRBJ1-3; DNA: TGCGCCAGCACCACCGCTCCCGGTTCCGACGGGGACACCATATATTTT; CDR3: CASTTAPGSDGDTIYF
D: -; V: TRBV5-6; size: -; J: TRBJ1-3; DNA: TGTGCCAGCACCCCCCCCGGGAGCTCGGGAAACACCATATATTTT; CDR3: CASTPPGSSGNTIYF
D: -; V: TRBV29-1; size: once; J: TRBJ1-1; DNA: TGCAGCGTTCCCCCGGGTACTGAAGCTTTCTTT; CDR3: CSVPPGTEAFF
D: -; V: TRBV18; size: -; J: TRBJ1-2; DNA: TGTGCCAGCTCACCTCTACGGGGAGAGGAAGGCTACACCTTC; CDR3: CASSPLRGEEGYTF
D: TRBD1; V: TRBV27; size: -; J: TRBJ2-7; DNA: TGTGCCAGCAGTTTATCTCCCGGGACAGGGGCTTTCCACGAGCAGTACTTC; CDR3: CASSLSPGTGAFHEQYF
D: TRBD2; V: TRBV29-1; size: few; J: TRBJ2-5; DNA: TGCAGCGATATTCGGGGGGACCAAGAGACCCAGTACTTC; CDR3: CSDIRGDQETQYF
D: -; V: TRBV15; size: -; J: TRBJ2-4; DNA: TGTGCCACCAGCAGGGGCCTCTCCCAAAACATTCAGTACTTC; CDR3: CATSRGLSQNIQYF
D: -; V: TRBV2; size: -; J: TRBJ1-2; DNA: TGTGCCAGCAGTGAAGTCATGGGGGGCTATGGCTACACCTTC; CDR3: CASSEVMGGYGYTF
D: TRBD1; V: TRBV6-5; size: -; J: TRBJ1-2; DNA: TGTGCCAGCACTCCGGGGACAGGGAGAAACTATGGCTACACCTTC; CDR3: CASTPGTGRNYGYTF
D: TRBD2; V: TRBV27; size: -; J: TRBJ2-7; DNA: TGTGCCAGCAGTTGGCGACCGACTAGCGGGGGGTTCTCCTACGAGCAGTACTTC; CDR3: CASSWRPTSGGFSYEQYF
D: -; V: TRBV19; size: -; J: TRBJ1-2; DNA: TGTGCCAGTAGTATAGACCCCGGGAAATTCTATGGCTACACCTTC; CDR3: CASSIDPGKFYGYTF
D: -; V: TRBV6-5; size: -; J: TRBJ2-1; DNA: TGTGCCAGCAGTGAAGACGGGTACGAGCAGTTCTTC; CDR3: CASSEDGYEQFF
D: -; V: TRBV2; size: -; J: TRBJ2-7; DNA: TGTGCCAGCAGTGAAGCGCGGCTCTACGAGCAGTACTTC; CDR3: CASSEARLYEQYF
D: -; V: TRBV18; size: -; J: TRBJ1-1; DNA: TGTGCCAGCTCACCACGGCATCAGCAGGAGAACACTGAAGCTTTCTTT; CDR3: CASSPRHQQENTEAFF
D: TRBD1; V: TRBV7-9; size: -; J: TRBJ1-4; DNA: TGTGCCAGCAGCTTACCTGGACAGGGGACGGAAAAACTGTTTTTT; CDR3: CASSLPGQGTEKLFF
D: TRBD1; V: TRBV5-1; size: -; J: TRBJ1-1; DNA: TGCGCCAGCAGCCCTCGACCCCGGGACAGGGTAGTGAACACTGAAGCTTTCTTT; CDR3: CASSPRPRDRVVNTEAFF
D: -; V: TRBV10-1; size: -; J: TRBJ2-7; DNA: TGCGCCAGCAGTGAGATTGGCAGGGCCTACGAGCAGTACTTC; CDR3: CASSEIGRAYEQYF
D: -; V: TRBV28; size: -; J: TRBJ1-2; DNA: TGTGCCAGCAGCCCCGGGGGAGGGGGTAGTGGCTACACCTTC; CDR3: CASSPGGGGSGYTF
D: -; V: TRBV28; size: -; J: TRBJ1-3; DNA: TGTGCCAGCAGTTCGGGGGATAATACCGCTAACTCTGGAAACACCATATATTTT; CDR3: CASSSGDNTANSGNTIYF
D: -; V: TRBV6-5; size: -; J: TRBJ2-2; DNA: TGTGCCAGCAGTGTCTTAACGAACACCGGGGAGCTGTTTTTT; CDR3: CASSVLTNTGELFF
D: -; V: TRBV4-1; size: many; J: TRBJ1-2; DNA: TGCGCCAGCAGCCAGGCGGGGGACGGTGGAGTTCATGGCTACACCTTC; CDR3: CASSQAGDGGVHGYTF
D: -; V: TRBV28; size: -; J: TRBJ1-2; DNA: TGTGCCAGCAGTTTCCCTGGCCAGGATGGCTACACCTTC; CDR3: CASSFPGQDGYTF
D: -; V: TRBV5-6; size: -; J: TRBJ2-7; DNA: TGTGCCAGCAGCAATGAGGGTTTGGGGGGAGGCGAGCAGTACTTC; CDR3: CASSNEGLGGGEQYF
D: -; V: TRBV28; size: -; J: TRBJ1-5; DNA: TGTGCCAGCAGTATCGGACACTCCACCATTTATCAGCCCCAGCATTTT; CDR3: CASSIGHSTIYQPQHF
D: TRBD1; V: TRBV7-2; size: -; J: TRBJ2-5; DNA: TGTGCCAGCAGCCTGGACAGGGCCGTAGATGAGACCCAGTACTTC; CDR3: CASSLDRAVDETQYF
D: -; V: TRBV6-1; size: few; J: TRBJ1-1; DNA: TGTGCCAGCAGTTTGACAGACAACACTGAAGCTTTCTTT; CDR3: CASSLTDNTEAFF
D: -; V: TRBV19; size: -; J: TRBJ2-7; DNA: TGTGCCAGTAGTTTCCAGGGGGGAGGATACGAGCAGTACTTC; CDR3: CASSFQGGGYEQYF
D: TRBD2; V: TRBV13; size: once; J: TRBJ2-1; DNA: TGTGCCAGCAGCTTGGGGAGGGAGAGCTCCTACAATGAGCAGTTCTTC; CDR3: CASSLGRESSYNEQFF
D: -; V: TRBV6-1; size: -; J: TRBJ1-1; DNA: TGTGCCAGCAGTTATAACAGAGAAGCTTTCTTT; CDR3: CASSYNREAFF
D: TRBD2; V: TRBV11-3; size: -; J: TRBJ2-3; DNA: TGTGCCAGCAGCTTCTGGGCTAGCGGGGGCCGGGGAGATACGCAGTATTTT; CDR3: CASSFWASGGRGDTQYF
D: -; V: TRBV6-1; size: -; J: TRBJ1-2; DNA: TGTGCCAGCAGTGATCCCGACGGGACTAACTATGGCTACACCTTC; CDR3: CASSDPDGTNYGYTF
D: -; V: TRBV5-6; size: -; J: TRBJ1-4; DNA: TGTGCCAGCAGCTTGGACCCTCGAGGCGAAAAACTGTTTTTT; CDR3: CASSLDPRGEKLFF
D: TRBD1; V: TRBV18; size: -; J: TRBJ1-1; DNA: TGTGCCAGCTCACCTTACGGGGACAGGGCGAACACTGAAGCTTTCTTT; CDR3: CASSPYGDRANTEAFF
D: TRBD1; V: TRBV6-1; size: -; J: TRBJ1-5; DNA: TGTGCCAGCAGTGGCCGGGACAGGGGCGGTGGTCAGCCCCAGCATTTT; CDR3: CASSGRDRGGGQPQHF
D: TRBD2; V: TRBV5-8; size: few; J: TRBJ2-7; DNA: TGTGCCAGCAGCCAAGATTCCAGCGGGGGATCCTACGAGCAGTACTTC; CDR3: CASSQDSSGGSYEQYF
D: -; V: TRBV28; size: -; J: TRBJ2-7; DNA: TGTGCCAGTCTTGGAGGGGCCGTATACGAGCAGTACTTC; CDR3: CASLGGAVYEQYF
D: TRBD1; V: TRBV30; size: once; J: TRBJ2-1; DNA: TGTGCCTGGAGTACGTGGACAGGGGGCAACAATGAGCAGTTCTTC; CDR3: CAWSTWTGGNNEQFF
D: -; V: TRBV7-2; size: -; J: TRBJ2-3; DNA: TGTGCCAGCAGCTCAAGCCCCGACACAGATACGCAGTATTTT; CDR3: CASSSSPDTDTQYF
D: TRBD2; V: TRBV4-1; size: few; J: TRBJ2-1; DNA: TGCGCCAGCAGTACCCCAGTGGGGACTAGCGGTTACAATGAGCAGTTCTTC; CDR3: CASSTPVGTSGYNEQFF
D: TRBD2; V: TRBV19; size: -; J: TRBJ2-7; DNA: TGTGCCAGTAGTTCCGGACTAGCGGGGGGGGGTCTGGTCTACGAGCAGTACTTC; CDR3: CASSSGLAGGGLVYEQYF